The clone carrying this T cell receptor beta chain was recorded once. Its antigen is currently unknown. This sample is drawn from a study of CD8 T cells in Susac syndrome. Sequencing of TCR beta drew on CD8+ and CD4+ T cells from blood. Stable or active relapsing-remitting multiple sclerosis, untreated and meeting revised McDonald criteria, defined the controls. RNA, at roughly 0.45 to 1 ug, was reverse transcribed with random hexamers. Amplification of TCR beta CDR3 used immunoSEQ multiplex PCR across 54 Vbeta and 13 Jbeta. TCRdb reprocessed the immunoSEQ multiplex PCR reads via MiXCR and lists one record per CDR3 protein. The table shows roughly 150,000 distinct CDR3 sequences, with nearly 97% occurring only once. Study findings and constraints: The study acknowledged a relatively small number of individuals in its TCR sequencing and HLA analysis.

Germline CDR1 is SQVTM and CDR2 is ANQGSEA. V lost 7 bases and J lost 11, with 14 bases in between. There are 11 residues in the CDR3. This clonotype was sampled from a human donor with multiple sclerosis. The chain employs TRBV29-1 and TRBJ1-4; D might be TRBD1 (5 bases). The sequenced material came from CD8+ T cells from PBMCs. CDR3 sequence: CSGGNGGKLFF. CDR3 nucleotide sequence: TGCAGCGGGGGCAACGGGGGGAAACTGTTTTTT. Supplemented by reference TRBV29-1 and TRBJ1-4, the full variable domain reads SAVISQKPSRDICQRGTSLTIQCQVDSQVTMMFWYRQQPGQSLTLIATANQGSEATYESGFVIDKFPISRPNLTFSTLTVSNMSPEDSSIYLCSGGNGGKLFFGSGTQLSVL.